Shown below are 8 T cell receptor beta chains from a single sample sequenced in a study of shared clonotypes between healthy human individuals. Data came from immunoSEQ multiplex PCR; TCRdb stores just in-frame clones and leaves some out. The sample has 700,000 or so clones; about 78% are singletons. The specimen was memory CD4+ T cells sorted from blood. Subset indicated: CD45RA-negative fraction. These receptors were taken from a woman in her 30s in good health.

This chain connects TRBV6-5 to TRBJ2-3; 8 bases match TRBD1. The germline V gene has CDR1 MNHEY and CDR2 SVGAGI. J lost 4 bases, V lost 7 bases, and 10 bases had no gene match. The CDR3 runs 15 residues. The DNA of the CDR3 is TGTGCCAGCACAAGGGGGGACAGGAGCTCAGATACGCAGTATTTT. This sequence encodes CASTRGDRSSDTQYF.

This rearrangement joins TRBV2 to TRBJ1-1; D unclear. V dropped 8 bases and J dropped 0 bases, with 7 bases sitting between them. The CDR3 totals 12 residues. Germline V gives CDR1 SNHLY, CDR2 FYNNEI. CDR3 nucleotides: TGTGCCAGCGTTTTCATGAACACTGAAGCTTTCTTT. Translation gives CASVFMNTEAFF.

The chain employs TRBV19 and TRBJ1-5; D possibly corresponds to TRBD1 (6 bases). The CDR3 runs 14 residues. Trimming took 5 bases from V and 0 from J, leaving 8 bases between them. Germline CDR1 is LNHDA and CDR2 is SQIVND (reference sequence). The CDR3 DNA reads as TGTGCCAGTAGTCACAGGGATAGCAATCAGCCCCAGCATTTT. This translates into CASSHRDSNQPQHF.

The chain couples TRBV29-1 to TRBJ2-7, with D perhaps TRBD1 or TRBD2 (5 bases each). This CDR3 contains 13 residues. Trimming cost V 7 bases and J 1 base, with 14 bases left between them. Germline-derived CDR1 and CDR2 are SQVTM and ANQGSEA. Here the CDR3 reads CSAVAGSSYEQYF. The DNA of the CDR3 is TGCAGCGCGGTGGCAGGGAGTTCCTACGAGCAGTACTTC.

The J gene is TRBJ1-4, the V gene TRBV6-6; D unresolved. The V gene lost 7 bases and the J gene lost 4 bases, with 13 bases spanning the gap. This CDR3 comprises 14 residues. Germline loops: CDR1 MNHNY, CDR2 SVGAGI (reference sequence). As DNA, the CDR3 is TGTGCCAGCACAGCCATTGACGTTAATGAAAAACTGTTTTTT. It yields the protein CASTAIDVNEKLFF.

The CDR3 coding sequence is TGTGCCAGCAGCTTTCCGCCGGCCCCCGAGCAGTACTTC. It codes for CASSFPPAPEQYF. The V and J genes are TRBV7-9 and TRBJ2-7; D remains ambiguous. The CDR3 has 13 residues. V dropped 3 bases and J dropped 6 bases, with 12 bases sitting between them. Germline V lookup: CDR1 SEHNR, CDR2 FQNEAQ (reference sequence).

The genes are TRBV7-9 and TRBJ2-5; 8 bases match TRBD1. Unmatched junction bases numbered 6, after V lost 5 bases and J lost 4 bases. Germline V gives CDR1 SEHNR, CDR2 FQNEAQ (reference sequence). This CDR3 region has 14 residues. Here the CDR3 reads CASSGRTGRETQYF. In nucleotides, the CDR3 is TGTGCCAGCAGCGGGCGGACAGGGCGAGAGACCCAGTACTTC.

The chain employs TRBV29-1 and TRBJ2-7; the D gene is possibly TRBD1 (6 bases). CDR1 is SQVTM, CDR2 ANQGSEA, per germline. This CDR3 is built from 13 residues. Trimming took off 5 bases at V and 2 bases at J, with 13 bases between the two ends. CDR3 DNA: TGCAGCGTTCTTACAGGGATAACCTACGAGCAGTACTTC. Residues: CSVLTGITYEQYF.